This paragraph reports one TCR beta chain. This entry is derived from a study of graft-versus-host responses after intestinal transplantation. For the study at large: Anti-thymocyte globulin induction preceded approximately three years of tacrolimus and steroid maintenance in all recipients.

TCRdb keeps only in-frame clones here, not all; method: immunoSEQ multiplex PCR. The sample has 35,000 to 55,000 clones; about 93% are singletons. CDR3 length: 11 residues. Trimming removed 4 bases at V and 5 bases at J, with 5 bases between. CDR1 WSHSY and CDR2 SAAADI come from the germline V gene. This sequence joins TRBV10-2 and TRBJ2-5; no clear D. The receptor was derived from a human patient who received an intestinal transplant, so some T cells may come from the graft donor. Source: PBMCs, taken 786 days after a first intestinal transplant, on the day of a second. CDR3 region: CASSVGETQYF. The CDR3 DNA follows: TGCGCCAGCAGTGTAGGCGAGACCCAGTACTTC.